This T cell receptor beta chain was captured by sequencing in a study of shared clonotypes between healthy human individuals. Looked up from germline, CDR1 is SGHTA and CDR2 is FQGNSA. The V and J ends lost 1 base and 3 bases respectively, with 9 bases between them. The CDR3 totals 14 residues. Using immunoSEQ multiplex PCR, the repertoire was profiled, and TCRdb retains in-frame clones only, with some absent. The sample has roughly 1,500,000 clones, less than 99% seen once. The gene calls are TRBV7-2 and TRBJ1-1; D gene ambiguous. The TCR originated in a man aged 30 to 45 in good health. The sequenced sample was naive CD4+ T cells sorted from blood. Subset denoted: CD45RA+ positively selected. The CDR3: CASSLVRRDTEAFF. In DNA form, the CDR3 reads TGTGCCAGCAGCTTAGTTAGGAGGGACACTGAAGCTTTCTTT.